This T cell receptor beta chain was captured by sequencing in a study of OX40 agonist ivuxolimab in advanced cancers. Broadly, across the study: The costimulatory receptor OX40 (CD134) was targeted by ivuxolimab, a fully human IgG2 agonistic monoclonal antibody. Intravenous ivuxolimab was administered to patients every 2 weeks at six dose levels: 0.01, 0.1, 0.3, 1.5, 3 and 10 mg/kg. Of the 50 or so patients in dose escalation, about 20 had hepatocellular carcinoma, some 15 had melanoma, 9 had renal cell carcinoma and 9 had head and neck cancer. A male proportion of around 81% and a mean age of approximately 55 years, ranging from roughly 20 to 80, were recorded for the dose-escalation cohort. Prior anti-PD-1, anti-PD-L1 or anti-CTLA-4 therapy was permitted, and about two fifths of dose-escalation patients had received checkpoint inhibitors. Partial responses occurred in three dose-escalation patients: two with cutaneous melanoma and one with hepatocellular carcinoma. Peripheral TCRbeta sequencing was intended to test whether TCR sequence diversity was altered and clonal T-cell expansion was caused by ivuxolimab. The paper reports the monotherapy dose-escalation portion (N ≈ 50 patients) of the phase I ivuxolimab trial.

Genomic DNA was extracted from sorted cells for sequencing of the TCRbeta CDR3 region. TCRbeta CDR3 regions were sequenced using the immunoSEQ Assay. The table was pulled from immuneACCESS by TCRdb, which kept in-frame rearrangements only. Such tables lose some clones; where checked, under half of the loss comes from unresolved V genes, and the rest has no known cause. The sample has about 30,000 clones on record, roughly 80% of them singletons. The top ten constitute 25% to 30% of the sample. The germline V gene provides CDR1 SGHTS and CDR2 YDEGEE. V has 4 bases trimmed and J has 5 bases trimmed; junction bases matching no gene number 8. Measured from the cysteine to the phenylalanine, the CDR3 is 16 residues long. CDR3 DNA only is kept here, 48 bases in frame from base 1. The trial excluded patients who had a history of autoimmune disease or who were on systemic immunosuppression. Peripheral blood for TCR sequencing was collected from all dose cohorts at baseline, on cycle 4 day 1, and on cycle 7 day 1. Samples were obtained from an open-label, multicenter, first-in-human phase I dose-escalation trial of ivuxolimab. Adults with locally advanced or metastatic head and neck squamous cell, hepatocellular, melanoma or renal cell carcinoma were enrolled in the trial. Before TCR sequencing, CD4+ and CD8+ T cells were separately sorted from peripheral blood.

The research as a whole found: Clonal expansion of both CD4+ and CD8+ blood T cells was observed from baseline to week 6 at doses 0.1 to 3.0 mg/kg. After ivuxolimab, CD8+ T cells had more expanded clones than CD4+ T cells on average. Partial responders in the 0.1-3.0 mg/kg groups had among the lowest normalized peripheral clonal expansion, especially among CD8+ T cells. Low levels of normalized T-cell clonal expansion were also seen in some nonresponding patients. The antigen specificity of the peripheral T cells that underwent clonal expansion was not determined.

Comments on this clone: Its antigen remains unidentified. No base-level quality is on record; no much larger clone is a single base apart.

Source: CD4+ or CD8+ T cells sorted from blood, taken in a trial of the OX40 agonist ivuxolimab. The sequence is built from TRBV5-8 and TRBJ2-5; TRBD2 lines up with 13 middle nucleotides. The source is an adult with an advanced solid tumor such as melanoma, head and neck, liver or kidney cancer. The sequenced DNA: TGTGCCAGCAGCGGGGGGACTAGCGGGATTTTCGAGACCCAGTACTTC. Translated, it reads CASSGGTSGIFETQYF.